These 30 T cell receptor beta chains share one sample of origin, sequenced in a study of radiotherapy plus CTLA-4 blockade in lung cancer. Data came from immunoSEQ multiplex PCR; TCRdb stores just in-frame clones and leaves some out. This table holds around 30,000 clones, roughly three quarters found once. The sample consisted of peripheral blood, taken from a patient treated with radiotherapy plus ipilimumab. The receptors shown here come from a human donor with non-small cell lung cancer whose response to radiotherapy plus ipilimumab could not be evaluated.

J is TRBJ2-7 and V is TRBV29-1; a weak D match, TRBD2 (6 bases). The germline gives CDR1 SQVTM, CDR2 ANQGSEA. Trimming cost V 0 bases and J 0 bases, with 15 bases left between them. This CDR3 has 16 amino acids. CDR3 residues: CSVEEVASESSYEQYF. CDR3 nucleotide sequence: TGCAGCGTTGAAGAGGTGGCTAGCGAGAGCTCCTACGAGCAGTACTTC.

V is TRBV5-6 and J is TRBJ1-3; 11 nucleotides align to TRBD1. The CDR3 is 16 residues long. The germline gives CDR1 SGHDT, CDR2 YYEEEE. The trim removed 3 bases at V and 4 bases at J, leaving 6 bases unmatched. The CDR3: CASSYGGTGGGNTIYF. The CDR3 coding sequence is TGTGCCAGCAGCTATGGCGGGACAGGGGGAGGAAACACCATATATTTT.

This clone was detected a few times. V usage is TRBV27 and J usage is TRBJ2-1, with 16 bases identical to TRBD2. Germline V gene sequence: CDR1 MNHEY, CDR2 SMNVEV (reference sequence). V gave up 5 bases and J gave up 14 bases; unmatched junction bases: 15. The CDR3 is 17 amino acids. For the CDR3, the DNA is TGTGCCAGCAGTACGACGGGACTAGCGGGAGGGTACGGGATGGAGTTCTTC. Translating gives CASSTTGLAGGYGMEFF.

Here the CDR3 reads CASPRWRESSYEQYF. CDR3 nucleotides: TGTGCCAGCCCCCGTTGGCGGGAGTCTTCCTACGAGCAGTACTTC. The chain recombines TRBV21-1 with TRBJ2-7; no check of the table's D call, TRBD2, against the DNA was made. TRBV21-1 is annotated as a pseudogene. There are 15 residues in the CDR3.

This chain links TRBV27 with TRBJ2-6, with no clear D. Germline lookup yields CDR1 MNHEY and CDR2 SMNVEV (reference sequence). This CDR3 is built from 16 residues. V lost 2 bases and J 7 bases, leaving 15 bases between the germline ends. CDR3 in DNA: TGTGCCAGCAGTTTAGGGCGTCGTGGATCCGCCAACGTCCTGACTTTC. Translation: CASSLGRRGSANVLTF.

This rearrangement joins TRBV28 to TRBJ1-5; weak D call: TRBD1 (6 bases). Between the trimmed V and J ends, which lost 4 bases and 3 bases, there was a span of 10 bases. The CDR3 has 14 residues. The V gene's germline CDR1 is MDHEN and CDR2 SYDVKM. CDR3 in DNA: TGTGCCAGCAGTTATAACAGGGACAATCAGCCCCAGCATTTT. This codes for CASSYNRDNQPQHF.

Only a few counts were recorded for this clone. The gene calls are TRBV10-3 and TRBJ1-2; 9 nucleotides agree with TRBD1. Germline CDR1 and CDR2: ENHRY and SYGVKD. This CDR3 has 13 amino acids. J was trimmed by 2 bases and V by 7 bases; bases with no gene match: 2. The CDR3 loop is CAITGTGNYGYTF. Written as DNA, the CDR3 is TGTGCCATCACGGGGACAGGGAACTATGGCTACACCTTC.

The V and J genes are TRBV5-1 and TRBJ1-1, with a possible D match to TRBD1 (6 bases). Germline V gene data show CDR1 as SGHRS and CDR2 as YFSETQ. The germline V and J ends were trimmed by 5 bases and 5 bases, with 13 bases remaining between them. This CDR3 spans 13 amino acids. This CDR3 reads CASSYSGDTEAFF. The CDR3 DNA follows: TGCGCCAGCAGTTACTCAGGGGATACTGAAGCTTTCTTT.

The CDR3 coding sequence is TGCGCCAGCAGCTTGGGAGACAGCTCTGGAAACACCATATATTTT. Protein product: CASSLGDSSGNTIYF. This chain uses TRBV5-1 with TRBJ1-3; D may be TRBD1 (5 bases). V was shortened by 0 bases and J by 0 bases, with 7 bases between the two germline ends. This CDR3 is 15 amino acids long. Germline assignment: CDR1 SGHRS and CDR2 YFSETQ.

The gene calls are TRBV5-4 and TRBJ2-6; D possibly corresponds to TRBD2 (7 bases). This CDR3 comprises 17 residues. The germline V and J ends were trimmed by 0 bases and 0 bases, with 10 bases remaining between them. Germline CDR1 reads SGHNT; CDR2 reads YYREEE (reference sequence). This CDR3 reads CASSLGGGASGANVLTF. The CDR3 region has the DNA TGTGCCAGCAGCTTGGGAGGGGGGGCCTCTGGGGCCAACGTCCTGACTTTC.

This CDR3 is CASSLVGGGPVETQYF. The CDR3 coding sequence is TGTGCCAGCAGCTTAGTTGGGGGAGGCCCAGTGGAGACCCAGTACTTC. The chain uses TRBV11-2 and TRBJ2-5; maybe TRBD2 (6 bases). CDR3 size: 16 residues. V gave up 1 base and J gave up 5 bases, with 17 bases separating them. Germline V gene lookup returns CDR1 SGHAT and CDR2 FQNNGV.

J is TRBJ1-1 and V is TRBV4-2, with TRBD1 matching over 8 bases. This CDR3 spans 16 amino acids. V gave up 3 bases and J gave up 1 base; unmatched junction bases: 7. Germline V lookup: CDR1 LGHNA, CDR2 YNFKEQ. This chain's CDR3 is CASSQGQGAGNTEAFF. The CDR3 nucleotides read TGTGCCAGCAGCCAGGGGCAGGGGGCGGGGAACACTGAAGCTTTCTTT.

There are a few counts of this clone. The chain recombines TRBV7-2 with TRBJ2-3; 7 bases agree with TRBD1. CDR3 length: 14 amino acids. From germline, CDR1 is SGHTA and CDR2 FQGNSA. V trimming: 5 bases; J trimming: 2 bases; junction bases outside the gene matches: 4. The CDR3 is CASSPDRNTDTQYF. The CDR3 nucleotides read TGTGCCAGCAGCCCGGACAGGAACACAGATACGCAGTATTTT.

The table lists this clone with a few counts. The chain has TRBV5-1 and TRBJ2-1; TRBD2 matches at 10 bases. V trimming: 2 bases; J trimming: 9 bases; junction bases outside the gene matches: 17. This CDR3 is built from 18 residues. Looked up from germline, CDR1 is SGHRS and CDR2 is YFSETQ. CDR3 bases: TGCGCCAGCAGCTTCCCTCTAGCGGGAGATGGAAACGCGGGTGAGCAGTTCTTC. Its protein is CASSFPLAGDGNAGEQFF.

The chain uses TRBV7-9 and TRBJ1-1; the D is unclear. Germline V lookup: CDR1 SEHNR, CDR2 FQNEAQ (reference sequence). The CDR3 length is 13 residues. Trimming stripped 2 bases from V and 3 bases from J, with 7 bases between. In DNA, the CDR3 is TGTGCCAGCAGCTTAACGAGGGACACTGAAGCTTTCTTT. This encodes CASSLTRDTEAFF. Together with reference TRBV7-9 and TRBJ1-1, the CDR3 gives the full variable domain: DTGVSQNPRHKITKRGQNVTFRCDPISEHNRLYWYRQTLGQGPEFLTYFQNEAQLEKSRLLSDRFSAERPKGSFSTLEIQRTEQGDSAMYLCASSLTRDTEAFFGQGTRLTVV.

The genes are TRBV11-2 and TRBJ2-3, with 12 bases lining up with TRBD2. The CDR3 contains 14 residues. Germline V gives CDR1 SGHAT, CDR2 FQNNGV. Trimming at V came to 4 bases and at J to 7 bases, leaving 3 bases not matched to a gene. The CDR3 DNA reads TGTGCCAGCAGCTATGGACTAGCGGGATATACGCAGTATTTT. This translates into CASSYGLAGYTQYF.

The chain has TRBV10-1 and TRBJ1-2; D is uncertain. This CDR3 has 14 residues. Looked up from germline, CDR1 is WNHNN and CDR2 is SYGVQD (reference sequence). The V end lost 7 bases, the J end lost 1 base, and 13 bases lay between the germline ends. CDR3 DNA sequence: TGCGCCAGCATCAGGAGGGAGGTTAACTATGGCTACACCTTC. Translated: CASIRREVNYGYTF.

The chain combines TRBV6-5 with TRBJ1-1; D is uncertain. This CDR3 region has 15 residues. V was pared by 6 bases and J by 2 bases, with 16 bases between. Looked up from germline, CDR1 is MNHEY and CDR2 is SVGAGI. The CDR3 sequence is CASRHRDNPNTEAFF. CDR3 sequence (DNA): TGTGCCAGCAGACACCGCGACAATCCTAACACTGAAGCTTTCTTT.

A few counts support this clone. This CDR3 reads CASSLDTTDTQYF. The CDR3 DNA follows: TGTGCCAGCAGCTTGGACACCACAGATACGCAGTATTTT. The rearrangement uses TRBV5-8 and TRBJ2-3; D unclear. The CDR3 is made up of 13 amino acids. The germline V gene encodes CDR1 SGHTS and CDR2 YDEGEE. Trimming left V 0 bases short and J 2 bases short, with 4 bases between.

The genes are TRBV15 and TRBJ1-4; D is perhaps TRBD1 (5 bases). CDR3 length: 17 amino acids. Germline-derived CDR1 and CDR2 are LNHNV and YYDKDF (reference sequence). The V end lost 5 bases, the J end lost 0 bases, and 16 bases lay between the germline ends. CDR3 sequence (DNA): TGTGCCACCAGCCTCCTTGGGGCTGTGGCAACTAATGAAAAACTGTTTTTT. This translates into CATSLLGAVATNEKLFF.

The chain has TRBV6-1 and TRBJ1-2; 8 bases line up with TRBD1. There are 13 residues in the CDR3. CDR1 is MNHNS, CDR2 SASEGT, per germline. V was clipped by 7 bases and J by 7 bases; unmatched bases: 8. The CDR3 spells CASTQGAATGYTF. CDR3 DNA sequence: TGTGCCAGCACTCAGGGGGCCGCAACTGGCTACACCTTC.

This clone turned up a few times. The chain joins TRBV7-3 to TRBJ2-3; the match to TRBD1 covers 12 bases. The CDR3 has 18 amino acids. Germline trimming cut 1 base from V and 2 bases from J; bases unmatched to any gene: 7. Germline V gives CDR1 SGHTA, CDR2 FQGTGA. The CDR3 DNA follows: TGTGCCAGCAGCTTAATGGCGGGACAGGGGGCATCCACAGATACGCAGTATTTT. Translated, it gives CASSLMAGQGASTDTQYF.

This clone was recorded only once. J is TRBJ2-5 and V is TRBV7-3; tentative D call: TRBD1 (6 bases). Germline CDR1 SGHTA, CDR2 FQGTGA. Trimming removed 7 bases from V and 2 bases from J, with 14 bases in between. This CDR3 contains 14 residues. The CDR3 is CASTYGTGQETQYF. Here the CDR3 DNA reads TGTGCCAGCACCTACGGTACAGGGCAAGAGACCCAGTACTTC.

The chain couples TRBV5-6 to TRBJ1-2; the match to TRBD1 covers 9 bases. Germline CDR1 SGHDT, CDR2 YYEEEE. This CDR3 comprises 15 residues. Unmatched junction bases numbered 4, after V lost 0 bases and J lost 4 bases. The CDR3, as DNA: TGTGCCAGCAGCTTGGGGACAGGGGATGCCTATGGCTACACCTTC. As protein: CASSLGTGDAYGYTF.

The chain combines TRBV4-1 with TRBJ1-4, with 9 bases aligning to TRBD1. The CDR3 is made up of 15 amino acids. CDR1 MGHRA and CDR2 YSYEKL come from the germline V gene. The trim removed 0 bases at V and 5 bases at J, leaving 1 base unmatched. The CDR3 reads CASSQDDRGNEKLFF. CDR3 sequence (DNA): TGCGCCAGCAGCCAAGATGACAGGGGGAATGAAAAACTGTTTTTT.

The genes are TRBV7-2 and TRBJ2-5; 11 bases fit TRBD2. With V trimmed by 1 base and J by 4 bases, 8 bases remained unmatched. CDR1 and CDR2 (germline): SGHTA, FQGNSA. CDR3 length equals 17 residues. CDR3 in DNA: TGTGCCAGCAGCTTAGGGGTACTAGCGGGAGTTGGAGAGACCCAGTACTTC. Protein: CASSLGVLAGVGETQYF.

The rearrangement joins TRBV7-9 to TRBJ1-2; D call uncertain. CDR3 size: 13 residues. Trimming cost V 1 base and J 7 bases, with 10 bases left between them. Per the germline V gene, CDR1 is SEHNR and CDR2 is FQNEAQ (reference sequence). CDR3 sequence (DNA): TGTGCCAGCAGCTTAGTCGGAGGGAGTGGCTACACCTTC. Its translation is CASSLVGGSGYTF.

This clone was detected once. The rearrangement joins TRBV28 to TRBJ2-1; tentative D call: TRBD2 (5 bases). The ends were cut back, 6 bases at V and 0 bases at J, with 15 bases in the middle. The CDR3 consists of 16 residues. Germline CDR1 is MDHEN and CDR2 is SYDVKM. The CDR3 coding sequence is TGTGCCAGCAGGAATCTAGCTGCAAGCTCCTACAATGAGCAGTTCTTC. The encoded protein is CASRNLAASSYNEQFF. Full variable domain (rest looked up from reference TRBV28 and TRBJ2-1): DVKVTQSSRYLVKRTGEKVFLECVQDMDHENMFWYRQDPGLGLRLIYFSYDVKMKEKGDIPEGYSVSREKKERFSLILESASTNQTSMYLCASRNLAASSYNEQFFGPGTRLTVL.

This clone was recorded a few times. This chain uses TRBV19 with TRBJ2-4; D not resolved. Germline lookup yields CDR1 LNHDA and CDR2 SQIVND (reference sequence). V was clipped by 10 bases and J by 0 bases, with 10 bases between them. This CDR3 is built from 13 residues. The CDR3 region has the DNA TGTGCCACCCGTGCTACAGCCAAAAACATTCAGTACTTC. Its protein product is CATRATAKNIQYF.

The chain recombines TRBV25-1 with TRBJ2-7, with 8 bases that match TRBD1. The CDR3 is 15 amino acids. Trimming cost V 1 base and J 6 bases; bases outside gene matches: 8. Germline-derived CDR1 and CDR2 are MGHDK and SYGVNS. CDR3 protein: CASSESQGAPTEQYF. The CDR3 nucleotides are TGTGCCAGCAGTGAATCCCAGGGGGCCCCTACCGAGCAGTACTTC.